This T cell receptor (beta chain) was obtained from a study of chemoradiotherapy in HPV16-positive cancers. Background on the study: Candidate HPV-specific clones and shared TCR motifs came from two HPV16-positive patients. Findings of the study overall: In HPV16-positive patients, HPV-responsive T-cell expansion tracked better recurrence-free survival. Functional assays defining HPV-specific T cells used only a couple of HPV16-positive patients.

Libraries were prepared by immunoSEQ multiplex PCR; TCRdb keeps only in-frame clonotypes and omits some of them. The data contain roughly 6,500 clones, 70% to 85% of them seen just once; the ten biggest clones take up approximately 6.3%. The V segment lost 7 bases and the J segment 2 bases; nucleotides outside the gene matches: 6. Germline V gene lookup returns CDR1 LNHDA and CDR2 SQIVND (reference sequence). The length of the CDR3 is 15 residues. About this clone itself: Antigen unknown.

The sequence derives from a human donor with HPV-associated anogenital cancer. Material: tumor tissue, obtained from a patient who underwent chemoradiotherapy. The chain uses TRBV19 and TRBJ2-7; 12 bases are a match to TRBD2. The CDR3 spells CASTTSGGPTYEQYF. The CDR3 DNA follows: TGTGCCAGTACCACTAGCGGGGGGCCCACCTACGAGCAGTACTTC.